The clone carrying this T cell receptor beta chain was seen many times. Its specificity is unknown. Using 10%, 30% or 50% RNA, naive CD8 libraries were derived from approximately 20,000 to 1,000,000 sorted cells. These data originate in a study of molecular identifiers for immune sequencing clone quantification. Overall study: RNA from approximately 20,000 or 98,000 naive CD8 cells was split five ways in replicates, with four sequenced.

This CDR3 comprises 13 residues. CDR1 MDHEN and CDR2 SYDVKM come from the germline V gene. With 3 bases removed from V and 0 bases from J, the gap between germline ends came to 6 bases. Notes on the study in general: Clones carrying above 20 RNA copies accounted for over 97% of effector molecules, under 1% in naive cells.

In preparing bulk TCR libraries, previously described methods and listed TCR primers were used. From the PCR reads, TCRdb called clonotypes with MiXCR, one entry per CDR3 protein. The table has around 320,000 distinct CDR3 sequences, roughly a quarter seen once. The receptor comes from a human donor in good health. Some libraries in this study had Jurkat cell RNA spiked in. V and J are TRBV28 and TRBJ2-7; D ambiguous. The sequencing sample was made of naive CD8+ T cells from blood, with Jurkat cell RNA spiked in. Subset of the sample: FACS-sorted CD8+CD4-CCR7+CD45RA+ naive T cells. Written as DNA, the CDR3 is TGTGCCAGCAGTTTTGGCAGCTCCTACGAGCAGTACTTC. Translated, it gives CASSFGSSYEQYF.